This T cell receptor (beta chain) came from a study of T and B cells in COVID-19 patients. Study context: Peripheral blood came from COVID-19 patients with active infection or after recovery. In the active-infection cohort, about 90% of the roughly 20 patients had comorbidities linked to unfavorable COVID-19 outcome.

Each TRB amplification used roughly 240-550 ng of genomic DNA from blood. This clonotype rates as large (0.1 to 1%). Multiplex PCR with BIOMED2 TRB-A/B primer pools amplified TRB rearrangements. One entry per CDR3 protein results from TCRdb running MiXCR on the multiplex PCR reads. The sample lists around 520 distinct CDR3 sequences; roughly 25% were seen once. This clonotype was sampled from a human donor with active COVID-19. Sequencing was carried out using blood.

CDR3 sequence: CASRSSGIRETQYF. CDR3 coding DNA: TGTGCCAGTAGATCGTCGGGGATTCGAGAGACCCAGTACTTC. This chain uses TRBV19 with TRBJ2-5; D is perhaps TRBD2 (5 bases). This CDR3 region has 14 residues. V was pared by 6 bases and J by 4 bases, with 15 bases between. The germline gives CDR1 LNHDA, CDR2 SQIVND (reference sequence).